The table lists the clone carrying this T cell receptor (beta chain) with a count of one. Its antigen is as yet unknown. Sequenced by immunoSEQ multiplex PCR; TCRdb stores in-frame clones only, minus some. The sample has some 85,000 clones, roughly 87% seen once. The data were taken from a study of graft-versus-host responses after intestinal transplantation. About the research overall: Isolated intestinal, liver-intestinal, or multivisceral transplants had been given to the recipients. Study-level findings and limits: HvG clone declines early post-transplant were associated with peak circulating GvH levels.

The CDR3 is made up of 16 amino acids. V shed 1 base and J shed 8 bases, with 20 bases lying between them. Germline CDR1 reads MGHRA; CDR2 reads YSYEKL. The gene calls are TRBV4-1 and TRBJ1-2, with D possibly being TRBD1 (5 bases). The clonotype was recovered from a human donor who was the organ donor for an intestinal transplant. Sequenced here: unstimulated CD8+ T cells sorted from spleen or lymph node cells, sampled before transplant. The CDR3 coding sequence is TGCGCCAGCAGCCAAGCTCCCCACGCAGGGTTTACGGGCTACACCTTC. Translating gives CASSQAPHAGFTGYTF.